This is a list of T cell receptor beta chains from one sample in a study of CD8 T cells in ankylosing spondylitis. TCRdb passed the 5' RACE reads through MiXCR, listing each CDR3 protein once. The table shows some 240,000 distinct CDR3 sequences, with over 15% occurring only once. Sequenced input: blood, either unsorted or a sorted T cell fraction (not recorded which). The receptors originated from a male donor with ankylosing spondylitis or in good health (not recorded which). CDR3s include the opening cysteine and the closing phenylalanine or tryptophan. A D gene is named only where the DNA matches it firmly. Clone size is given for some rows only: seen once, a few or many times, or a class if the clone is expanded.

clone size | CDR3 length | J gene | V gene | D gene | CDR3 protein | CDR3 DNA
- | 14 | TRBJ2-7 | TRBV20-1 | - | CSARDHRSWVEQYF | TGCAGTGCTAGAGATCACAGGAGTTGGGTCGAGCAGTACTTC
- | 13 | TRBJ1-3 | TRBV27 | - | CASAALSGNTIYF | TGTGCCAGCGCCGCGCTCTCTGGAAACACCATATATTTT
- | 14 | TRBJ2-3 | TRBV29-1 | - | CSVDGAASTDTQYF | TGCAGCGTTGATGGGGCAGCAAGCACAGATACGCAGTATTTT
few | 15 | TRBJ2-7 | TRBV29-1 | TRBD1 | CSVGAGTGAYYEQYF | TGCAGCGTTGGGGCCGGGACAGGGGCTTACTACGAGCAGTACTTC
few | 17 | TRBJ2-5 | TRBV11-2 | TRBD2 | CASAPGLAGGPRETQYF | TGTGCCAGCGCCCCGGGACTAGCGGGAGGGCCACGAGAGACCCAGTACTTC
few | 13 | TRBJ2-5 | TRBV24-1 | - | CATSDSLSETQYF | TGTGCCACCAGTGATTCTCTATCGGAGACCCAGTACTTC
- | 15 | TRBJ2-7 | TRBV4-3 | - | CASSQDPTSLFEQYF | TGCGCCAGCAGCCAAGACCCGACTAGTCTCTTCGAGCAGTACTTC
few | 16 | TRBJ2-1 | TRBV12-3/TRBV12-4 | TRBD2 | CASSSLTSGTYNEQFF | TGTGCCAGCAGTTCTCTTACTAGCGGGACTTACAATGAGCAGTTCTTC
- | 15 | TRBJ2-7 | TRBV12-3/TRBV12-4 | TRBD2 | CASSPRASGYYEQYF | TGTGCCAGCAGCCCTAGGGCTAGCGGTTACTACGAGCAGTACTTC
few | 12 | TRBJ2-7 | TRBV29-1 | TRBD1 | CSAIGTGNEQYF | TGCAGCGCAATCGGGACAGGGAACGAGCAGTACTTC
- | 17 | TRBJ2-5 | TRBV10-3 | - | CAISDPKGGVFQETQYF | TGTGCCATCAGTGATCCTAAGGGGGGGGTCTTCCAAGAGACCCAGTACTTC
- | 14 | TRBJ2-1 | TRBV19 | - | CASRSRMGYNEQFF | TGTGCCAGTAGGAGCCGTATGGGCTACAATGAGCAGTTCTTC
few | 11 | TRBJ1-4 | TRBV10-3 | TRBD1 | CAPPGQEKLFF | TGTGCCCCCCCGGGACAGGAAAAACTGTTTTTT
- | 19 | TRBJ2-1 | TRBV6-5 | TRBD2 | CASSYTPRTSGIYDNEQFF | TGTGCCAGCAGTTACACCCCCCGGACTAGCGGAATTTACGACAATGAGCAGTTCTTC
few | 17 | TRBJ2-7 | TRBV4-1 | TRBD2 | CASSQESYREGQYEQYF | TGCGCCAGCAGCCAAGAATCCTACCGGGAGGGCCAATACGAGCAGTACTTC
- | 19 | TRBJ2-3 | TRBV27 | - | CASSSPPEDSFLSTDTQYF | TGTGCCAGCAGTTCCCCCCCCGAAGACTCTTTCCTCAGCACAGATACGCAGTATTTT
few | 15 | TRBJ2-7 | TRBV5-6 | TRBD2 | CASSLGLAAFYEQYF | TGTGCCAGCAGCTTGGGTCTAGCGGCATTCTACGAGCAGTACTTC
few | 13 | TRBJ1-6 | TRBV20-1 | - | CSARELGDGFQHF | TGCAGTGCTAGAGAATTAGGGGACGGGTTCCAACACTTT
many | 15 | TRBJ2-7 | TRBV5-1 | - | CASSSDRGLPYEQYF | TGCGCCAGCAGTTCCGACAGGGGACTACCCTACGAGCAGTACTTC
few | 12 | TRBJ2-1 | TRBV29-1 | - | CSVEIIGNEQFF | TGCAGCGTTGAAATTATAGGTAATGAGCAGTTCTTC
- | 19 | TRBJ2-1 | TRBV21-1 | - | CASSKEASGKQTVYNEQFF | TGTGCCAGCAGCAAAGAGGCTAGCGGGAAGCAGACAGTCTACAATGAGCAGTTCTTC
- | 18 | TRBJ2-5 | TRBV29-1 | TRBD2 | CSVELDGGTSGSQETQYF | TGCAGCGTTGAACTCGATGGCGGGACTAGCGGGAGCCAAGAGACCCAGTACTTC
many | 12 | TRBJ2-5 | TRBV27 | - | CASGWSQETQYF | TGTGCCAGCGGGTGGAGTCAAGAGACCCAGTACTTC
few | 12 | TRBJ2-7 | TRBV25-1 | - | CASSEPHGEQYF | TGTGCCAGCAGTGAGCCCCACGGGGAGCAGTACTTC
few | 13 | TRBJ1-1 | TRBV2 | - | CASSRGGNTEAFF | TGTGCCAGCAGTAGGGGAGGGAACACTGAAGCTTTCTTT
few | 13 | TRBJ1-1 | TRBV6-1 | - | CASRHLENTEAFF | TGTGCCAGCAGGCATTTGGAGAACACTGAAGCTTTCTTT
few | 12 | TRBJ2-7 | TRBV29-1 | - | CSVDDGPYEQYF | TGCAGCGTTGATGACGGTCCATACGAGCAGTACTTC
few | 16 | TRBJ2-3 | TRBV10-2 | TRBD2 | CASSTTSGEFTDTQYF | TGCGCCAGCAGTACGACTAGCGGGGAATTCACAGATACGCAGTATTTT
- | 14 | TRBJ2-3 | TRBV27 | - | CASSLWEGTDTQYF | TGTGCCAGCAGTTTATGGGAGGGCACAGATACGCAGTATTTT
few | 16 | TRBJ2-7 | TRBV21-1 | - | CASSKRPRCNPYEQYF | TGTGCCAGCAGCAAACGCCCGAGGTGTAACCCCTACGAGCAGTACTTC
- | 12 | TRBJ2-3 | TRBV4-2 | - | CASSHLSDTQYF | TGTGCCAGCAGCCACCTGTCGGATACGCAGTATTTT
few | 12 | TRBJ1-1 | TRBV12-3/TRBV12-4 | - | CASQVFNTEAFF | TGTGCCAGCCAGGTGTTTAACACTGAAGCTTTCTTT
few | 14 | TRBJ2-7 | TRBV27 | TRBD1 | CASSLSTGGYEQYF | TGTGCCAGCAGTTTATCGACAGGGGGGTACGAGCAGTACTTC
- | 17 | TRBJ2-1 | TRBV20-1 | - | CSARDSVEAEVYNEQFF | TGCAGTGCTAGAGATTCGGTTGAAGCGGAAGTTTACAATGAGCAGTTCTTC
- | 15 | TRBJ2-7 | TRBV5-6 | - | CASSWRGELSYEQYF | TGTGCCAGCAGTTGGAGGGGGGAACTTTCCTACGAGCAGTACTTC
- | 18 | TRBJ2-1 | TRBV3-1 | - | CATSKGPPGTRGTNEQFF | TGTGCCACCAGCAAAGGTCCCCCTGGGACACGCGGGACGAATGAGCAGTTCTTC
few | 16 | TRBJ2-3 | TRBV4-3 | TRBD2 | CASSQGTSGSSDTQYF | TGCGCCAGCAGCCAAGGCACTAGCGGGAGTTCAGATACGCAGTATTTT
few | 16 | TRBJ2-1 | TRBV7-9 | TRBD2 | CASSYGTSGSMNEQFF | TGTGCCAGCAGCTACGGGACTAGCGGGAGTATGAATGAGCAGTTCTTC
- | 16 | TRBJ2-7 | TRBV7-2 | - | CASSLGTATFSYEQYF | TGTGCCAGCAGCTTAGGGACAGCGACTTTCTCCTACGAGCAGTACTTC
- | 18 | TRBJ2-5 | TRBV12-3/TRBV12-4 | - | CTSSTFFTQGRQQETQYF | TGTACCAGCAGTACCTTCTTTACACAGGGTCGGCAACAAGAGACCCAGTACTTC
- | 17 | TRBJ2-2 | TRBV5-1 | TRBD1 | CASSLEAGGSNTGELFF | TGCGCCAGCAGCTTGGAGGCAGGGGGCTCGAACACCGGGGAGCTGTTTTTT
few | 11 | TRBJ2-7 | TRBV29-1 | - | CSVPGGNEQYF | TGCAGCGTCCCAGGGGGGAACGAGCAGTACTTC
few | 16 | TRBJ2-3 | TRBV28 | - | CASSPLEGWEADTQYF | TGTGCCAGCAGTCCCTTGGAGGGGTGGGAGGCAGATACGCAGTATTTT
many | 13 | TRBJ2-7 | TRBV7-9 | - | CASSSLVGDEQYF | TGTGCCAGCAGCTCCCTGGTTGGAGACGAGCAGTACTTC
- | 12 | TRBJ2-7 | TRBV5-8 | - | CASSAIDYEQYF | TGTGCCAGCAGCGCCATAGACTACGAGCAGTACTTC
few | 13 | TRBJ2-7 | TRBV29-1 | - | CSVPGPAGYEQYF | TGCAGCGTCCCGGGACCCGCAGGCTACGAGCAGTACTTC
few | 17 | TRBJ2-7 | TRBV20-1 | - | CSARDGFGVETSYEQYF | TGCAGTGCTAGAGATGGATTTGGGGTCGAGACCTCCTACGAGCAGTACTTC
many | 15 | TRBJ1-1 | TRBV20-1 | - | CSARDLGGGDTEAFF | TGCAGTGCTAGAGATCTCGGTGGAGGGGACACTGAAGCTTTCTTT
few | 15 | TRBJ2-7 | TRBV25-1 | TRBD2 | CASSELRAGAREQYF | TGTGCCAGCAGTGAATTAAGAGCGGGAGCGCGGGAGCAGTACTTC
- | 14 | TRBJ2-7 | TRBV12-3/TRBV12-4 | TRBD2 | CASSWLAGAYEQYF | TGTGCCAGCAGTTGGTTAGCGGGAGCCTACGAGCAGTACTTC
- | 15 | TRBJ2-7 | TRBV28 | - | CASSLRDRGSYEQYF | TGTGCCAGCAGTTTAAGGGATAGAGGGTCCTACGAGCAGTACTTC
medium-sized | 21 | TRBJ2-3 | TRBV9 | - | CASTPWGSSSPGLGTTDTQYF | TGTGCCAGCACCCCGTGGGGCAGCTCATCACCGGGACTTGGGACCACAGATACGCAGTATTTT
many | 15 | TRBJ2-7 | TRBV20-1 | TRBD2 | CSATATGTNLYEQYF | TGCAGTGCTACTGCCACCGGGACTAATCTATACGAGCAGTACTTC
few | 13 | TRBJ2-2 | TRBV7-9 | TRBD2 | CASSWGGTGELFF | TGTGCCAGCAGCTGGGGGGGCACCGGGGAGCTGTTTTTT
many | 11 | TRBJ1-1 | TRBV10-2 | TRBD1 | CASRTGFSAFF | TGCGCCAGCAGGACAGGGTTTTCAGCTTTCTTT
- | 16 | TRBJ2-2 | TRBV4-1 | - | CASSQAGLSNTGELFF | TGCGCCAGCAGCCAAGCGGGTCTATCGAACACCGGGGAGCTGTTTTTT
few | 12 | TRBJ2-1 | TRBV30 | - | CAWSRVPNEQFF | TGTGCCTGGAGTAGGGTACCCAATGAGCAGTTCTTC
- | 12 | TRBJ2-3 | TRBV7-8 | - | CASSWLGDTQYF | TGTGCCAGCAGCTGGTTAGGGGATACGCAGTATTTT
- | 18 | TRBJ2-2 | TRBV11-2 | - | CASSPTGRPVGNTGELFF | TGTGCCAGCAGCCCAACAGGACGGCCGGTAGGGAACACCGGGGAGCTGTTTTTT
few | 15 | TRBJ2-5 | TRBV29-1 | TRBD2 | CSVEEAGDHRETQYF | TGCAGCGTTGAAGAAGCGGGGGACCACCGGGAGACCCAGTACTTC